This record covers a single T cell receptor (beta chain). The sample comes from a study of blood T cell repertoires in COVID-19. Study-wide context: Material from acute and convalescent COVID-19 was sourced from the United States, Italy and Spain. From T cells, B-cell-depleted T cells, or PBMCs came the material, which was cDNA or gDNA.

The germline gives CDR1 SNHLY, CDR2 FYNNEI. The CDR3 spans 16 residues. The trim removed 5 bases at V and 3 bases at J, leaving 9 bases unmatched. In the study's own analysis: Amplified reference gene primers provided the basis for estimating nucleated cell counts. Repertoires were generated with immunoSEQ multiplex PCR, while TCRdb's copy carries only in-frame clones and drops some. V, J and clone size are those of that table, while D and trimming were read from the DNA. The data show about 130,000 clones, 84% seen once. Sample: peripheral blood. This receptor was taken from a human donor in a cohort sampled during active COVID-19. This sequence joins TRBV2 and TRBJ2-5; 10 nucleotides line up with TRBD1. As DNA, the CDR3 is TGTGCCAGCAGTCGTTGGGACAGGGGAACCGAAGAGACCCAGTACTTC. Translation: CASSRWDRGTEETQYF.